This TCR beta chain was identified in a study of identical twins. Broader study findings: In drawing conclusions, the study used cross-sectional statistical analysis and did not follow the same donors.

Germline V gives CDR1 SNHLY, CDR2 FYNNEI. After removal of 10 bases from V and 0 bases from J, the junction contained 4 bases not matched to a gene. The CDR3 is 13 amino acids. TCRdb processed the 5' RACE reads anew with MiXCR; each CDR3 protein has one entry. The repertoire holds about 730,000 distinct CDR3 sequences, with approximately 22% as singletons. There are many counts of this clonotype. What it binds is unknown. These records were also assigned to another study, of T cells expressing NK-cell markers. From that second work: From sorted CD3+CD56+NKG2C+, CD3+CD56+NKG2C- and CD3+CD56-NKG2C+ T cells came the TCR beta repertoires. Dominant NKG2C+ clonotype frequencies of roughly 1.0-7.0% of CD8+ T cells were measured in over 5 donors.

Sequencing used PBMCs. This chain uses TRBV2 with TRBJ1-1, with 8 nucleotides matching TRBD1. This receptor was obtained from a woman in her late teens or twenties in good health. The CDR3, as DNA: TGTGCCATCCAACAGGGGGTGAACACTGAAGCTTTCTTT. This encodes CAIQQGVNTEAFF.